The source of this TCR beta chain is a study of blood T cell repertoires in COVID-19. How the authors handled the data: By means of reference gene primer amplification, nucleated cell counts were estimated. The assay was immunoSEQ multiplex PCR, and TCRdb's table has in-frame clones only and misses some. That table gives V, J and clone size, and the DNA gave D and trimming. The data show approximately 76,000 clones, approximately 85% seen once. The CDR3 has 12 residues. Losses at the gene ends were 6 bases for V and 4 bases for J; bases not matched to a gene: 2. The sample comprised peripheral blood. The chain couples TRBV12-3 or TRBV12-4 to TRBJ1-2; 7 bases map to TRBD1. The TCR was taken from an elderly woman with active or convalescent COVID-19. For the CDR3, the DNA is TGTGCCAGCAGAACAGGGGTCTATGGCTACACCTTC. Translating gives CASRTGVYGYTF.